The clone carrying this T cell receptor beta chain was observed a single time. This sample is drawn from a study of blood T cell repertoires in COVID-19. Turning to the study itself: COVID-19 samples collected from the United States, Italy and Spain covered acute and convalescent phases. Nucleic acid was either cDNA or gDNA, and it came from T cells, B-cell-depleted T cells, or PBMCs.

Germline lookup yields CDR1 MNHEY and CDR2 SVGAGI. Trimming cost V 10 bases and J 4 bases; bases outside gene matches: 9. The CDR3 is 13 amino acids. In the authors' workflow: Amplified reference gene primers provided the basis for estimating nucleated cell counts. Measured with immunoSEQ multiplex PCR; TCRdb has only the in-frame clones, and not every one. V and J calls and clone size are those listed in that table; D and trimming were worked out from the DNA. The top ten hold roughly 15% of the sample, which has 130,000 to 150,000 clones, approximately 78% seen once. The V call is TRBV6-5, the J call TRBJ2-7; 8 bases line up with TRBD2. This TCR was recovered from a human donor with acute or convalescent COVID-19. The donor label of this sample is uncertain. What was sequenced was peripheral blood. DNA of the CDR3: TGTGCCACCGGGAGGGGGGCAGGGTACGAGCAGTACTTC. It codes for CATGRGAGYEQYF.